Sequencing of this T cell receptor beta chain was carried out in a study of beta chain features in type 1 diabetes. Study at large: Across the samples, about 110,000,000 sorted cells were examined in total. Study-level results: Naive, central memory and Treg TCRB repertoires appeared more alike in patients than in healthy donors. All four CD4+ subsets from Type 1 diabetes patients carried moderately but significantly shorter TCRB CDR3s. Lower insertion and higher deletion counts appeared at VDJ junctions in type 1 diabetes patients.

Populations obtained by sorting all exceeded 98% purity. The investigators reverse transcribed all of the isolated RNA, so they sequenced expressed TCRB transcripts. Assay used: immunoSEQ multiplex PCR; TCRdb lists only in-frame clones, some missing. The sample lists approximately 150,000 clones, less than 15% occurring once. This clone has only a few counts. Its cognate antigen is unknown. This receptor was taken from a man in his late teens or twenties with type 1 diabetes. The sample comprised central memory CD4+ T cells from blood.

CDR3 sequence: CASSVGRRVQTGELFF. DNA of the CDR3: TGTGCCAGCAGCGTAGGAAGAAGGGTCCAAACCGGGGAGCTGTTTTTT. The chain employs TRBV9 and TRBJ2-2; no definite D call. The CDR3 loop spans 16 amino acids. Germline assignment: CDR1 SGDLS and CDR2 YYNGEE. Deletions cut 0 bases from V and 5 bases from J, with 14 bases between.